The TCR beta chain under discussion was sequenced for a study of shared T cell receptors in the human thymus. The protocol was immunoSEQ multiplex PCR, while the TCRdb copy is restricted to in-frame clones and leaves out a portion. The sample has approximately 760,000 clones, 70% to 90% seen once; the top ten hold roughly 0.01%. The sample also formed part of further work on human thymus T cells. From that paper: Surgeons resected thymus tissue during corrective heart surgery. Usage of V and J genes appeared biased in thymic and blood repertoires. Related research described thymic repertoires that were highly overlapping among unrelated individuals.

This sequence was found in a girl less than two years old with a congenital heart defect. The sequencing sample was made of thymocytes.

The chain's CDR3 is CASSSRFLTGYTF. The CDR3 nucleotides read TGTGCCAGCAGCTCGCGGTTCCTAACCGGCTACACCTTC. The rearrangement links TRBV11-2 to TRBJ1-2; D ambiguous. The CDR3 has 13 amino acids. Trimming stripped 4 bases from V and 8 bases from J, with 14 bases between. CDR1 and CDR2 from the germline V gene are SGHAT and FQNNGV.